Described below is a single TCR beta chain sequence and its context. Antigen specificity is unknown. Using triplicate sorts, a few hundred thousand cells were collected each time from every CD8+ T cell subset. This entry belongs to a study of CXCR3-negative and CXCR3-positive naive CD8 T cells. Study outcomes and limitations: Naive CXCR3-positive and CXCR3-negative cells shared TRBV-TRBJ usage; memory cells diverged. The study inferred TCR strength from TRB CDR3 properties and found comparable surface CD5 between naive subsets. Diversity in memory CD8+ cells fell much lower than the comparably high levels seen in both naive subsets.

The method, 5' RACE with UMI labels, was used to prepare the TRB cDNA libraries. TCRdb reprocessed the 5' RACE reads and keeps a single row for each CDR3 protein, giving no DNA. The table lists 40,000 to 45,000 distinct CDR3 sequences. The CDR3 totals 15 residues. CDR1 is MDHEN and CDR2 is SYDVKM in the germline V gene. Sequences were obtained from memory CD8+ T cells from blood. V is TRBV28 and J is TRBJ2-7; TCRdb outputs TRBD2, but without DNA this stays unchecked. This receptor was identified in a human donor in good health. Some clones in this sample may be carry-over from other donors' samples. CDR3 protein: CASSPGLAASYEQYF.